Presented here are 32 T cell receptor beta chains from one specimen sequenced in a study of T cell clonotyping in hematopoietic cell transplantation (dated by TCRdb to the early 2020s). The time point label, read with the paper, signifies: recipient sample about 28 days before transplant, after cytoreduction. Library prep was done by the immunoSEQ multiplex PCR assay. TCRdb took this table from immuneACCESS and kept in-frame rearrangements with V and J called. Such tables lack part of the clones; where checked against another copy, unresolved V genes explain under half of the gap, and the rest is unexplained. This sample holds fewer than 25,000 clones; 70% to 80% were observed only once. The ten most abundant clones make up less than 20% of the sample. The sample in question was peripheral blood mononuclear cells, obtained before stem cell transplant. The receptors stem from a man aged 55 to 70 with acute myeloid leukemia. Some clones in this sample may be carry-over from other donors' samples.

The chain has TRBV23-1 and TRBJ2-5; D perhaps matches TRBD1 (6 bases). TRBV23-1 is assigned to the ORF class and has an uncertain function. The CDR3 is made up of 15 amino acids. V lost 1 base and J 7 bases, leaving 16 bases between the germline ends. Here the CDR3 DNA reads TGCGCCAGCAGTCAATGGGTCCAGGGGTGTGGGACCCAGTACTTC. It is translated as CASSQWVQGCGTQYF.

V usage is TRBV6-6 and J usage is TRBJ1-6; TRBD1 matches at 8 bases. The CDR3 contains 15 residues. V was pared by 2 bases and J by 7 bases, with 4 bases of the junction left unmatched. Germline loops: CDR1 MNHNY, CDR2 SVGAGI (reference sequence). DNA for the CDR3: TGTGCCAGCAGTTACCCGGACAGGGACAATTCACCCCTCCACTTT. It yields the protein CASSYPDRDNSPLHF.

This chain joins TRBV7-2 and TRBJ1-5; D uncertain. Germline lookup yields CDR1 SGHTA and CDR2 FQGNSA. V gave up 1 base and J gave up 10 bases, with 14 bases separating them. The CDR3 length is 14 residues. CDR3 in DNA: TGTGCCAGCAGCTTAGTTTTGGACGGCGGACCCCAGCATTTT. Protein sequence: CASSLVLDGGPQHF.

The chain joins TRBV7-2 to TRBJ2-7; 12 bases map to TRBD2. The trim removed 1 base at V and 1 base at J, leaving 8 bases unmatched. Per germline, CDR1 SGHTA and CDR2 FQGNSA. The CDR3 runs to 18 residues. The CDR3 spells CASSLVPSGGAFSYEQYF. For the CDR3, the DNA is TGTGCCAGCAGCTTAGTGCCTAGCGGGGGGGCCTTTTCCTACGAGCAGTACTTC.

The CDR3, as DNA: TGTGCCTGGAGGTTAGCGGGTAGCACAGATACGCAGTATTTT. Residues: CAWRLAGSTDTQYF. This chain connects TRBV30 to TRBJ2-3; 7 bases agree with TRBD2. Germline assignment: CDR1 GTSNPN and CDR2 SVGIG (reference sequence). V was clipped by 3 bases and J by 0 bases; unmatched bases: 3. There are 14 residues in the CDR3.

The V call is TRBV11-2, the J call TRBJ2-3; D remains unclear. V was cut by 5 bases and J by 0 bases, with 6 bases left in between. This CDR3 region has 13 residues. Germline CDR1 is SGHAT and CDR2 is FQNNGV. CDR3 region: CASSHISTDTQYF. In DNA form, the CDR3 reads TGTGCCAGCAGCCACATTAGCACAGATACGCAGTATTTT.

CDR3 in DNA: TGCGCCAGCAGCCCCGGGACTAGCGGGAGCCCAAGCGAGCAGTACTTC. Translating gives CASSPGTSGSPSEQYF. This chain joins TRBV5-1 and TRBJ2-7; 14 nucleotides align to TRBD2. V shed 4 bases and J 6 bases; nucleotides not matched to a gene: 9. The CDR3 length is 16 residues. Germline CDR1 SGHRS, CDR2 YFSETQ.

Only a few counts were recorded for this clone. This rearrangement joins TRBV28 to TRBJ1-5; TRBD1 matches at 10 bases. CDR3 size: 15 residues. The germline CDR1 and CDR2 sequences are MDHEN and SYDVKM. Losses at the gene ends were 8 bases for V and 2 bases for J; bases not matched to a gene: 6. The CDR3 DNA reads TGTGCCAGCCGCCGGGACAGGGGCGGCAATCAGCCCCAGCATTTT. Encoded protein: CASRRDRGGNQPQHF.

This chain links TRBV7-6 with TRBJ2-5; no reliable D call. The CDR3 sequence is 14 residues long. From germline, CDR1 is SGHVS and CDR2 FNYEAQ. The V gene lost 9 bases and the J gene lost 1 base, with 15 bases spanning the gap. The CDR3, as DNA: TGTGCCAGTACCTTGGGTAGCTTCCAAGAGACCCAGTACTTC. It codes for CASTLGSFQETQYF.

The rearrangement uses TRBV30 and TRBJ1-1; D uncertain. This CDR3 comprises 14 residues. The V end was cut by 0 bases, the J end by 4 bases, with 12 bases between. Germline loops: CDR1 GTSNPN, CDR2 SVGIG (reference sequence). CDR3 DNA: TGTGCCTGGAGTGTACTAGACCCAACCACTGAAGCTTTCTTT. Protein: CAWSVLDPTTEAFF. Variable domain in full (rest from reference TRBV30 and TRBJ1-1): SQTIHQWPATLVQPVGSPLSLECTVEGTSNPNLYWYRQAAGRGLQLLFYSVGIGQISSEVPQNLSASRPQDRQFILSSKKLLLSDSGFYLCAWSVLDPTTEAFFGQGTRLTVV.

This chain links TRBV5-6 with TRBJ2-2, with 9 bases that match TRBD1. Germline CDR1 is SGHDT and CDR2 is YYEEEE. V dropped 5 bases and J dropped 6; count of bases not matched to a gene: 2. The CDR3 length is 13 residues. The CDR3 DNA sequence: TGTGCCAGCAGGCGGACAGGGGCCGGGGAGCTGTTTTTT. This encodes CASRRTGAGELFF.

The V gene is TRBV9, the J gene TRBJ1-6; the D gene is possibly TRBD1 (6 bases). Germline V gene sequence: CDR1 SGDLS, CDR2 YYNGEE. The germline V and J ends were trimmed by 6 bases and 7 bases, with 14 bases remaining between them. This CDR3 is 14 amino acids long. CDR3 in DNA: TGTGCCAGCAACGTTGGACAGTTAAATTCACCCCTCCACTTT. It yields the protein CASNVGQLNSPLHF.

This CDR3 reads CASSLQGAYGYTF. The CDR3 DNA reads as TGTGCCAGCAGCTTACAGGGTGCCTATGGCTACACCTTC. The gene calls are TRBV7-2 and TRBJ1-2, with D perhaps matching TRBD1 (5 bases). Germline CDR1 is SGHTA and CDR2 is FQGNSA. The CDR3 is 13 residues long. Deletions cut 2 bases from V and 4 bases from J, with 8 bases between.

This sequence joins TRBV7-9 and TRBJ2-3, with D perhaps TRBD1 (6 bases). This CDR3 comprises 14 residues. V was trimmed by 5 bases and J by 4 bases, leaving 13 bases between them. CDR1 is SEHNR and CDR2 is FQNEAQ in the germline V gene (reference sequence). The CDR3 nucleotides are TGTGCCAGCAGCCCAAGGACAGACGCAGATACGCAGTATTTT. Protein: CASSPRTDADTQYF.

This clone showed up just once. The chain has TRBV10-3 and TRBJ2-5; unclear D gene. The CDR3 loop spans 14 amino acids. CDR1 ENHRY and CDR2 SYGVKD come from the germline V gene. V gave up 3 bases and J gave up 5 bases, with 13 bases separating them. The CDR3 sequence: CAISERGGLETQYF. The CDR3 DNA sequence: TGTGCCATCAGTGAAAGAGGTGGTCTCGAGACCCAGTACTTC.

In nucleotides, the CDR3 is TGTGCCAGCAGTTTCGCGGGAGGGTTCACAGATACGCAGTATTTT. It specifies CASSFAGGFTDTQYF. The chain has TRBV27 and TRBJ2-3, with 9 bases fitting TRBD2. Germline CDR1 MNHEY, CDR2 SMNVEV (reference sequence). The CDR3 extends over 15 amino acids. Unmatched junction bases numbered 3, after V lost 3 bases and J lost 2 bases.

The DNA of the CDR3 is TGTGCCAGCAGCTTAGCATCGTCGTCCTACAATGAGCAGTTCTTC. Translated: CASSLASSSYNEQFF. The chain employs TRBV7-2 and TRBJ2-1; D is uncertain. In germline, CDR1 is SGHTA, CDR2 FQGNSA. The V gene lost 0 bases and the J gene lost 1 base, with 7 bases spanning the gap. This CDR3 spans 15 amino acids.

This chain's CDR3 is CASSLRHGADSEAFF. The CDR3 DNA reads as TGTGCCAGCAGCTTACGCCACGGGGCCGATTCTGAAGCTTTCTTT. The chain carries TRBV7-6 and TRBJ1-1; weak D call: TRBD1 (5 bases). This CDR3 is built from 15 residues. The ends were cut back, 2 bases at V and 6 bases at J, with 16 bases in the middle. Per the germline V gene, CDR1 is SGHVS and CDR2 is FNYEAQ. The full variable domain, with the rest looked up from reference TRBV7-6 and TRBJ1-1, is GAGVSQSPRYKVTKRGQDVALRCDPISGHVSLYWYRQALGQGPEFLTYFNYEAQQDKSGLPNDRFSAERPEGSISTLTIQRTEQRDSAMYRCASSLRHGADSEAFFGQGTRLTVV.

The CDR3, as DNA: TGTGCCAGTAGTACCCAATACCCTACAGGGAGTCCCTACGAGCAGTACTTC. The encoded protein is CASSTQYPTGSPYEQYF. V gene TRBV19 combines with J gene TRBJ2-7; D may be TRBD1 (6 bases). V was shortened by 4 bases and J by 2 bases, with 21 bases between the two germline ends. The CDR3 length is 17 residues. Looked up from germline, CDR1 is LNHDA and CDR2 is SQIVND (reference sequence).

V is TRBV6-4 and J is TRBJ1-6; D gene unclear. This CDR3 has 13 residues. The germline V gene encodes CDR1 MRHNA and CDR2 SNTAGT. Trimming took 4 bases from V and 8 from J, leaving 9 bases between them. In DNA, the CDR3 is TGTGCCAGCAGTGCTTGGGTCGATTCACCCCTCCACTTT. Translation: CASSAWVDSPLHF.

This clone turned up a few times. The chain carries TRBV10-1 and TRBJ2-5; 8 bases fit TRBD2. This CDR3 comprises 15 residues. CDR1 and CDR2 (germline): WNHNN, SYGVQD (reference sequence). J was trimmed by 5 bases and V by 6 bases; bases with no gene match: 11. The CDR3 region is CASSPGGGLGETQYF. CDR3 nucleotide sequence: TGCGCCAGCAGCCCCGGGGGGGGTTTAGGGGAGACCCAGTACTTC.

The V and J genes are TRBV29-1 and TRBJ2-7; a possible D gene is TRBD1 (5 bases). The CDR3 runs 12 residues. Trimming took 4 bases from V and 2 from J, leaving 9 bases between them. The germline gives CDR1 SQVTM, CDR2 ANQGSEA. CDR3 in DNA: TGCAGCGTTGTGGCAGGGACCTACGAGCAGTACTTC. It encodes CSVVAGTYEQYF.

The chain recombines TRBV9 with TRBJ2-1; 12 positions match TRBD2. Germline V CDR1 and CDR2: SGDLS, YYNGEE. The CDR3 spans 15 residues. Losses at the gene ends were 2 bases for V and 5 bases for J; bases not matched to a gene: 2. CDR3 amino acids: CASSVRLAGDNEQFF. As DNA, the CDR3 is TGTGCCAGCAGCGTTAGACTAGCGGGGGACAATGAGCAGTTCTTC. Drawing the rest from reference TRBV9 and TRBJ2-1, the complete variable domain is DSGVTQTPKHLITATGQRVTLRCSPRSGDLSVYWYQQSLDQGLQFLIQYYNGEERAKGNILERFSAQQFPDLHSELNLSSLELGDSALYFCASSVRLAGDNEQFFGPGTRLTVL.

This rearrangement joins TRBV29-1 to TRBJ2-7; D not certain. V shed 4 bases and J shed 1 base, with 11 bases lying between them. Germline CDR1 is SQVTM and CDR2 is ANQGSEA. The CDR3 covers 13 residues. CDR3 in DNA: TGCAGCGTTGTGGTATTAGGGTCCTACGAGCAGTACTTC. Translated: CSVVVLGSYEQYF.

V and J are TRBV29-1 and TRBJ2-7; D remains unclear. Germline V lookup: CDR1 SQVTM, CDR2 ANQGSEA. Trimming removed 5 bases at V and 1 base at J, with 9 bases between. The CDR3 totals 12 residues. Here the CDR3 reads CSVQAASYEQYF. CDR3 bases: TGCAGCGTTCAGGCAGCGTCCTACGAGCAGTACTTC.

The gene calls are TRBV4-2 and TRBJ1-2; TRBD1 aligns across 10 bases. Germline assignment: CDR1 LGHNA and CDR2 YNFKEQ. There are 16 residues in the CDR3. The V gene end was trimmed by 2 bases and the J gene end by 4 bases; junction bases not matched to a gene: 7. CDR3 sequence: CASSQLTTGGVYGYTF. The CDR3 DNA follows: TGTGCCAGCAGCCAATTGACGACAGGGGGCGTCTATGGCTACACCTTC.

The chain employs TRBV7-6 and TRBJ2-7, with 7 bases identical to TRBD2. CDR1 and CDR2 (germline): SGHVS, FNYEAQ. Trimming removed 5 bases from V and 6 bases from J; junction bases left unmatched: 13. The CDR3 covers 15 residues. The CDR3 sequence is CASSATGASGSEQYF. CDR3 coding DNA: TGTGCCAGCAGCGCCACCGGGGCTAGCGGTTCCGAGCAGTACTTC.

The chain joins TRBV10-3 to TRBJ2-6; TRBD1 agrees at 10 bases. The CDR3 length is 15 residues. CDR1 is ENHRY and CDR2 is SYGVKD in the germline V gene. V was pared by 6 bases and J by 2 bases, with 1 base of the junction left unmatched. This CDR3 reads CAISGQGAGANVLTF. CDR3 nucleotides: TGTGCCATCAGCGGACAGGGGGCTGGGGCCAACGTCCTGACTTTC.

This clone appeared a few times. CDR3 region: CASSEGQLYGYTF. The CDR3 coding sequence is TGTGCCAGCAGCGAGGGACAGCTCTATGGCTACACCTTC. J is TRBJ1-2 and V is TRBV2; 7 bases match TRBD1. The germline CDR1 and CDR2 sequences are SNHLY and FYNNEI. With V trimmed by 6 bases and J by 4 bases, 5 bases remained unmatched. This CDR3 has 13 amino acids.

J is TRBJ1-2 and V is TRBV4-3; possibly TRBD1 for D (5 bases). V was trimmed by 1 base and J by 4 bases, leaving 13 bases between them. CDR1 LGHNA and CDR2 YSLEER come from the germline V gene. The CDR3 contains 15 residues. CDR3 sequence reads: CASSQVEGSTYGYTF. The CDR3 nucleotides are TGCGCCAGCAGCCAAGTAGAGGGGTCCACCTATGGCTACACCTTC.

This CDR3 is CASSPRDLQETQYF. The CDR3 DNA sequence: TGTGCCAGCAGCCCCCGGGATCTACAAGAGACCCAGTACTTC. The chain combines TRBV7-9 with TRBJ2-5; D may be TRBD2 (5 bases). V lost 5 bases and J lost 2, with 12 bases in between. The CDR3 consists of 14 residues. Per the germline V gene, CDR1 is SEHNR and CDR2 is FQNEAQ (reference sequence).

This clone has a single count. The chain joins TRBV7-3 to TRBJ2-7; no clear D gene. CDR1 SGHTA and CDR2 FQGTGA come from the germline V gene. V lost 4 bases and J 6 bases, leaving 7 bases between the germline ends. The CDR3 contains 11 residues. The CDR3 region has the DNA TGTGCCAGCAGCTCATCGCCCGAGCAGTACTTC. Amino acid sequence: CASSSSPEQYF.